This is a list of T cell receptor beta chains from one sample in a study of shared clonotypes between healthy human individuals. The assay was immunoSEQ multiplex PCR, and TCRdb's table has in-frame clones only and misses some. The table includes millions of clones, about 93% detected once. Material for sequencing was naive CD8+ T cells from PBMCs. The receptors shown here come from a young man in good health. Some clones in this sample may be carry-over from other donors' samples. Each CDR3 is given with its conserved first and last residue. Each record gives: J gene, D gene, clone size, V gene, CDR3 DNA, CDR3 protein. The D gene is left open where the match is weak. For some rows the clone size is stated as once, few or many, or as a class when expanded; others skip it.

TRBJ2-5	TRBD2	.	TRBV4-2	TGTGCCAGCAGCCAAGAGCGGGAGGGCCGGGTGAAGACCCAGTACTTC	CASSQEREGRVKTQYF
TRBJ2-6	.	.	TRBV11-2	TGTGCCAGCAGCGCCGGTGCGGGGACTGGGGCCAACGTCCTGACTTTC	CASSAGAGTGANVLTF
TRBJ2-2	TRBD1	.	TRBV5-1	TGCGCCAGCAGCTGGACAGGAGCGAACACCGGGGAGCTGTTTTTT	CASSWTGANTGELFF
TRBJ1-1	.	.	TRBV6-1	TGTGCCAGCAGTGAAGTGGTCAGGGTGGGCACTGAAGCTTTCTTT	CASSEVVRVGTEAFF
TRBJ2-7	TRBD1	.	TRBV11-2	TGTGCCAGCACCTTAGATCGGGACAGAGAAACCGAGCAGTACTTC	CASTLDRDRETEQYF
TRBJ2-4	TRBD1	.	TRBV5-6	TGTGCCAGCAGCTGGACAGGGGTCGGGAACATTCAGTACTTC	CASSWTGVGNIQYF
TRBJ1-5	TRBD1	once	TRBV19	TGTGCCAGTAGTATTGACAGGGAGGGCAATCAGCCCCAGCATTTT	CASSIDREGNQPQHF
TRBJ1-1	.	.	TRBV28	TGTGCCAGCAGTTCCGTTATAGGGCTTAACACTGAAGCTTTCTTT	CASSSVIGLNTEAFF
TRBJ2-5	TRBD2	.	TRBV7-2	TGTGCCAGCAGCTTAGCGGCTAGCGGGGGCCAAGAGACCCAGTACTTC	CASSLAASGGQETQYF
TRBJ2-5	TRBD1	.	TRBV29-1	TGCAGCGCGGGACAGGGTCAAGAGACCCAGTACTTC	CSAGQGQETQYF
TRBJ2-2	.	.	TRBV28	TGTGCCAGCAGCAGGAGGACCGGGGAGCTGTTTTTT	CASSRRTGELFF
TRBJ1-1	.	.	TRBV5-4	TGTGCCAGCGCTACGAATGGGGCGAGAGACACTGAAGCTTTCTTT	CASATNGARDTEAFF
TRBJ1-2	.	.	TRBV5-1	TGCGCCAGCAGCTTGGCCGGCAGAAAGCTGGACTATGGCTACACCTTC	CASSLAGRKLDYGYTF
TRBJ1-2	.	.	TRBV5-4	TGTACCAGCACTGCGGCTTATGGAGGCTACACCTTC	CTSTAAYGGYTF
TRBJ2-3	.	.	TRBV4-2	TGTGCCAGCAGCCAAGATGGGGCTAGCGGCACAGATACGCAGTATTTT	CASSQDGASGTDTQYF
TRBJ2-7	.	.	TRBV7-8	TGTGCCAGCAGCTTAGACGGAAGCTACGAGCAGTACTTC	CASSLDGSYEQYF
TRBJ2-7	.	.	TRBV29-1	TGCAGCGTTGACGGGGATTCCTACGAGCAGTACTTC	CSVDGDSYEQYF
TRBJ1-2	.	.	TRBV6-6	TGTGCCAGCAGCCTCCCGGGGGGGGGAGAGAATGGCTACACCTTC	CASSLPGGGENGYTF
TRBJ1-1	.	.	TRBV27	TGTGCCAGCAGTTCACGAACACAGGGAGGGGGCACTGAAGCTTTCTTT	CASSSRTQGGGTEAFF
TRBJ2-5	.	.	TRBV7-8	TGTGCCAGCAGCTTCCTCCAGGTGCAAGAGACCCAGTACTTC	CASSFLQVQETQYF
TRBJ1-2	.	.	TRBV6-6	TGTGCCAGCAGTTCCCGGGACGGAAACTATGGCTACACCTTC	CASSSRDGNYGYTF
TRBJ1-1	.	.	TRBV4-2	TGTGCCAGCAGCCGATTATCGGGGGGCGCCAACACTGAAGCTTTCTTT	CASSRLSGGANTEAFF
TRBJ1-5	.	.	TRBV11-3	TGTGCCAGCAGCTTGGAAGGACTCGGCCAGCCCCAGCATTTT	CASSLEGLGQPQHF
TRBJ1-1	TRBD1	.	TRBV5-1	TGCGCCAGCAGCCCGAAACAGGGGCCGTCAAGGGCTTTCTTT	CASSPKQGPSRAFF
TRBJ2-7	.	.	TRBV6-1	TGTGCCAGCAGTGAATGGAGGCAGGGGAACGAGCAGTACTTC	CASSEWRQGNEQYF
TRBJ2-5	.	.	TRBV27	TGTGCCAGTAATCCCGGGGCCCGGATTCAAGAGACCCAGTACTTC	CASNPGARIQETQYF
TRBJ2-1	.	.	TRBV7-9	TGTGCCAGCAGCTCCACCCAGAAGGTGCCGCACAATGAGCAGTTCTTC	CASSSTQKVPHNEQFF
TRBJ2-1	.	.	TRBV10-2	TGCGCCAGCATGTACAATGAGCAGTTCTTC	CASMYNEQFF
TRBJ2-7	.	.	TRBV5-1	TGCGCCAGCAGCTTGGGTTGGGCCGGGGCCGGTAAAGAGCAGTACTTC	CASSLGWAGAGKEQYF
TRBJ2-1	.	.	TRBV5-1	TGCGCCAGCAGCTTGATGAATCGGGGTTTATTTTACAATGAGCAGTTCTTC	CASSLMNRGLFYNEQFF
TRBJ1-5	.	.	TRBV28	TGTGCCAGCAGCTTCAGAGGACAGCTATCCGATCAGCCCCAGCATTTT	CASSFRGQLSDQPQHF
TRBJ1-1	.	.	TRBV14	TGTGCCAGCAGCCAAGTTGGCCCTGAAGCTTTCTTT	CASSQVGPEAFF
TRBJ2-5	.	.	TRBV14	TGTGCCAGCAGCCAAGACTGGGAAGAAGAGACCCAGTACTTC	CASSQDWEEETQYF
TRBJ2-3	TRBD2	.	TRBV7-2	TGTGCCAGCAGCTTAAGGGGCGGGAGGTACATTTCTAGCACAGATACGCAGTATTTT	CASSLRGGRYISSTDTQYF
TRBJ2-7	TRBD2	.	TRBV4-1	TGCGCCAGCAGCCCAGGACCTCCGGGACTAGCAAATGACGAGCAGTACTTC	CASSPGPPGLANDEQYF
TRBJ2-6	.	.	TRBV27	TGTGCCAGCGGCAACTGGGACTCCCCGTCTGTCTACGTCCTGACTTTC	CASGNWDSPSVYVLTF
TRBJ2-7	TRBD1	.	TRBV2	TGTGCCAGCACCAGACAGGGAGACGGGCGCGAGCAGTACTTC	CASTRQGDGREQYF
TRBJ2-3	.	.	TRBV4-3	TGCGCCAGCAGCCCAGAAACGGCTCACGGCACAGATACGCAGTATTTT	CASSPETAHGTDTQYF
TRBJ2-1	.	.	TRBV19	TGTGCCAGTAGTATAGATTGGGAGGACTGGATCAATGAGCAGTTCTTC	CASSIDWEDWINEQFF
TRBJ2-5	.	.	TRBV7-2	TGTGCCAGCAGCCTCGGCCTGACCCAGTACTTC	CASSLGLTQYF
TRBJ1-1	.	.	TRBV4-2	TGTGCCAGCAGCCAAGGGACAACCCCTGAGGGAGCTTTCTTT	CASSQGTTPEGAFF
TRBJ1-5	.	.	TRBV28	TGTGCCAGCAGCCAGAGGGGCGATCAGCCCCAGCATTTT	CASSQRGDQPQHF
TRBJ1-1	.	.	TRBV5-1	TGCGCCAGCAGCTTGGCGAAGTGGGAAGCTTTCTTT	CASSLAKWEAFF
TRBJ2-5	TRBD2	.	TRBV10-3	TGTGCCATCAGGGGACTAGCGTCCCGAGGGCAAGAGACCCAGTACTTC	CAIRGLASRGQETQYF
TRBJ2-7	TRBD2	.	TRBV27	TGTGCCAGCAGTCCCGGCCGGGGGGTTTTGATGGACGAGCAGTACTTC	CASSPGRGVLMDEQYF
TRBJ1-1	.	.	TRBV27	TGTGCCAGCAGTTCGGGGAGGGCCACTGAAGCTTTCTTT	CASSSGRATEAFF
TRBJ2-7	TRBD2	.	TRBV6-5	TGTGCCAGCAGTTTGGGACTAGCGGCCACCTACGAGCAGTACTTC	CASSLGLAATYEQYF
TRBJ2-1	TRBD2	.	TRBV29-1	TGCAGCGTTGTCCGGGAGGTATACAATGAGCAGTTCTTC	CSVVREVYNEQFF
TRBJ2-3	.	.	TRBV5-6	TGTGCCAGCAGCTTCAGTGGGCTGGGATTCACAGATACGCAGTATTTT	CASSFSGLGFTDTQYF
TRBJ2-3	TRBD2	.	TRBV9	TGTGCCAGCAGCGCAAGGACTAGCGGGAGTTCTGGCACAGATACGCAGTATTTT	CASSARTSGSSGTDTQYF
TRBJ2-5	.	.	TRBV7-9	TGTGCCAGCAGCGAAGGATTAGTCGGAGAGACCCAGTACTTC	CASSEGLVGETQYF
TRBJ2-7	TRBD1	.	TRBV2	TGTGCCAGCAGTTGGGCACGCGAAACAGGGGCGGGCGAGCAGTACTTC	CASSWARETGAGEQYF